The clone carrying this TCR beta chain showed up just a few times. What it binds is unknown. The V gene end was trimmed by 1 base and the J gene end by 1 base; junction bases not matched to a gene: 4. The CDR3 extends over 16 amino acids. The V gene's germline CDR1 is SGHKS and CDR2 YYEKEE (reference sequence). Alongside a J-beta primer mix, a sample-barcoded 5' primer served in a second PCR lasting roughly 6 to 11 cycles. TCRdb re-called the 5' RACE reads with MiXCR, one entry per CDR3 protein. The sample lists 800,000 or so distinct CDR3 sequences; more than 20% were seen once. The data were obtained in a study of blood T cells in healthy people across ages. General study points: It was the long-lived donors that had more naive CD4+ cells and higher diversity than aged donors.

The same sample was also used in a study of T cells of mothers and their children.

The specimen was blood. The chain has TRBV5-5 and TRBJ2-2; 7 bases map to TRBD2. The receptor was isolated from a boy younger than 18 in good health. DNA for the CDR3: TGTGCCAGCAGCTTGAGCGGGACGGGGAACACCGGGGAGCTGTTTTTT. Translated: CASSLSGTGNTGELFF.